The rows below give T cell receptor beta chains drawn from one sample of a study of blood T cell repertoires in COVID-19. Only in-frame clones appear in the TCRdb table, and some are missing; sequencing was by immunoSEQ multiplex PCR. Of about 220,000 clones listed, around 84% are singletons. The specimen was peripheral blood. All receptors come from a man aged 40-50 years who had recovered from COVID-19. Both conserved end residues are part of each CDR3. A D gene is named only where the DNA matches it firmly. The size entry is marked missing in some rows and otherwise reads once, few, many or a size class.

DNA: TGTGCCAGTAGTATGGGGGAGGGGGGTCAGCCCCAGCATTTT
CDR3: CASSMGEGGQPQHF
V: TRBV19
D: NA
J: TRBJ1-5
size: NA

DNA: TGCGCCAGCAGCCAGATGGCGCTCCCGGGAGATACGCAGTATTTT
CDR3: CASSQMALPGDTQYF
V: TRBV4-3
D: NA
J: TRBJ2-3
size: NA

DNA: TGTGCCACCAGCAGAGATGGCCCGGGAGACTCCTACGAGCAGTACTTC
CDR3: CATSRDGPGDSYEQYF
V: TRBV15
D: NA
J: TRBJ2-7
size: NA

DNA: TGTGCCAGCAGTTACCTTACGGGACTAGCGGCAAGCACAGATACGCAGTATTTT
CDR3: CASSYLTGLAASTDTQYF
V: TRBV6-2/TRBV6-3
D: TRBD2
J: TRBJ2-3
size: NA

DNA: TGCGCCAGCAGCCAAGACGAGGCCAGGGCTGCTGGTGAAAAACTGTTTTTT
CDR3: CASSQDEARAAGEKLFF
V: TRBV4-1
D: NA
J: TRBJ1-4
size: once

DNA: TGTGCCAGCAGTGAACAGGGTGTGAACTATGGCTACACCTTC
CDR3: CASSEQGVNYGYTF
V: TRBV2
D: NA
J: TRBJ1-2
size: NA

DNA: TGTGCCAGTAAGACCCGGGACAGGGGTGAAAAACTGTTTTTT
CDR3: CASKTRDRGEKLFF
V: TRBV5-8
D: TRBD1
J: TRBJ1-4
size: NA

DNA: TGCGCCAGCAGGATTAGCGGGGGGCAAGATACGCAGTATTTT
CDR3: CASRISGGQDTQYF
V: TRBV10-2
D: TRBD2
J: TRBJ2-3
size: few

DNA: TGTGCCAGCAAAGGTTTCGACTTCTACGAGCAGTACTTC
CDR3: CASKGFDFYEQYF
V: TRBV2
D: NA
J: TRBJ2-7
size: NA

DNA: TGTGCCAGCAGCGAAACGGGTTACGAGCAGTACTTC
CDR3: CASSETGYEQYF
V: TRBV7-9
D: NA
J: TRBJ2-7
size: NA

DNA: TGTGCCAGCAGCCAAGATCCATCCGGCTACACCTTC
CDR3: CASSQDPSGYTF
V: TRBV3-1/TRBV3-2
D: NA
J: TRBJ1-2
size: once

DNA: TGCGCCAGCAGCCGAACAGGGGGCGTACATGGCTACACCTTC
CDR3: CASSRTGGVHGYTF
V: TRBV4-3
D: TRBD1
J: TRBJ1-2
size: NA

DNA: TGTGCCAGCAGTTCGACAGGGGGAAAACTGTTTTTT
CDR3: CASSSTGGKLFF
V: TRBV7-9
D: TRBD1
J: TRBJ1-4
size: NA

DNA: TGTGCCAGTAGGGGACTAGCGGGAGGGGGCGCAGATACGCAGTATTTT
CDR3: CASRGLAGGGADTQYF
V: TRBV19
D: TRBD2
J: TRBJ2-3
size: NA

DNA: TGCGCCAGCAGCTTGGAGACAGGGTTCTACGAGCAGTACTTC
CDR3: CASSLETGFYEQYF
V: TRBV5-1
D: TRBD1
J: TRBJ2-7
size: NA

DNA: TGTGCCAGCAGTCTATCCGAAAGGACTAGCGGGAGGGATGAGCAGTTCTTC
CDR3: CASSLSERTSGRDEQFF
V: TRBV28
D: TRBD2
J: TRBJ2-1
size: NA

DNA: TGTGCCAGCAGCTTATCGGGGGGGGAAGATACGCAGTATTTT
CDR3: CASSLSGGEDTQYF
V: TRBV11-3
D: TRBD2
J: TRBJ2-3
size: NA

DNA: TGCGCCAGCAGCGGCGTTACAGGGGCCGGCACTGAAGCTTTCTTT
CDR3: CASSGVTGAGTEAFF
V: TRBV5-1
D: TRBD1
J: TRBJ1-1
size: once

DNA: TGTGCCATCAGTGAGTCATGGGGGCTCGACACAGATACGCAGTATTTT
CDR3: CAISESWGLDTDTQYF
V: TRBV10-3
D: NA
J: TRBJ2-3
size: NA

DNA: TGTGCCGCAGGCGGTCAGGGTGGTGAAAAACTGTTTTTT
CDR3: CAAGGQGGEKLFF
V: TRBV2
D: NA
J: TRBJ1-4
size: once

DNA: TGTGCCAGCTCACCTCTGACGGGAAAGAACACCGGGGAGCTGTTTTTT
CDR3: CASSPLTGKNTGELFF
V: TRBV18
D: NA
J: TRBJ2-2
size: NA

DNA: TGTGCCAGCAGCCTTAACCTCCAGGGGTTTGGCGAAAAACTGTTTTTT
CDR3: CASSLNLQGFGEKLFF
V: TRBV11-2
D: NA
J: TRBJ1-4
size: NA

DNA: TGTGCCAGCAGTGAAGCTTGGGGGCCTATGGATGGCTACACCTTC
CDR3: CASSEAWGPMDGYTF
V: TRBV6-1
D: NA
J: TRBJ1-2
size: NA